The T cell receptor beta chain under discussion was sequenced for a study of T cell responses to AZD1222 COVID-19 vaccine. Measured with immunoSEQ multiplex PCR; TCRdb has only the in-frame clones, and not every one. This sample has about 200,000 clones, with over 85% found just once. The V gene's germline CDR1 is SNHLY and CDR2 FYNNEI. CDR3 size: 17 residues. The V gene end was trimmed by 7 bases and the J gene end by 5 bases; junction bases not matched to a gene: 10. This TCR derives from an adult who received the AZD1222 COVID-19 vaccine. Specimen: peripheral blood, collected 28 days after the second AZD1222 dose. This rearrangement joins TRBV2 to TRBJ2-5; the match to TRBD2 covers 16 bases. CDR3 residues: CASIFPGLAGGPETQYF. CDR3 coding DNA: TGTGCCAGCATTTTCCCGGGACTAGCGGGGGGGCCTGAGACCCAGTACTTC.